This T cell receptor beta chain came from a study of blood T cell repertoires in COVID-19. Turning to the study itself: The study drew acute and convalescent COVID-19 samples from the United States, Italy and Spain.

Data came from immunoSEQ multiplex PCR; TCRdb stores just in-frame clones and leaves some out. The sample lists nearly 250,000 clones; 85% were seen once. The germline V gene encodes CDR1 MNHEY and CDR2 SVGAGI. The ends lost 4 bases at V and 9 bases at J; junction bases unmatched: 9. The CDR3 loop spans 15 amino acids. Clinical histories supplied by participants themselves formed the basis of cohort assignment. The sample consisted of PBMCs or T cells enriched from blood (not recorded which). This sequence joins TRBV6-5 and TRBJ1-6; 7 nucleotides match TRBD1. The TCR comes from a woman aged 45-65 years with acute COVID-19. The CDR3 DNA is TGTGCCAGCAGTTCCGGACAGGTTGAAAGTTCACCCCTCCACTTT. This sequence encodes CASSSGQVESSPLHF.